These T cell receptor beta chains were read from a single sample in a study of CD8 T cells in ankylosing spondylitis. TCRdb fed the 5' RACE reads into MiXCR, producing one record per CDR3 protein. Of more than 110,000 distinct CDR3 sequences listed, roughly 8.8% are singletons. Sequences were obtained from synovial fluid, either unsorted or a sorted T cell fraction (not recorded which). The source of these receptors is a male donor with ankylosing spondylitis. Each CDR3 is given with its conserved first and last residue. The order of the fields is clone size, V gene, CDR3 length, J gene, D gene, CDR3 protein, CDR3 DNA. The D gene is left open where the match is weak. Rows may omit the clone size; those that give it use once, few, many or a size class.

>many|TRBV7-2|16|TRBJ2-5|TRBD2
CASSSSPSGRTETQYF
TGTGCCAGCAGCTCTAGTCCTAGCGGGAGGACGGAGACCCAGTACTTC
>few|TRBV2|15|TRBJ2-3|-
CASRARDSSSDTQYF
TGTGCCAGCAGGGCCCGGGACTCATCTTCGGATACGCAGTATTTT
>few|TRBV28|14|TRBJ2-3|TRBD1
CASILDRGTDTQYF
TGTGCCAGCATACTGGACAGGGGTACAGATACGCAGTATTTT
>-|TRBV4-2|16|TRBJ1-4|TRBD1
CASSRGGDRATEKLFF
TGTGCCAGCAGCCGAGGTGGGGACAGGGCCACTGAAAAACTGTTTTTT
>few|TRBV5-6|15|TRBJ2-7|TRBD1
CASSLRFTGAYEQYF
TGTGCCAGCAGCTTGCGTTTCACAGGGGCCTACGAGCAGTACTTC
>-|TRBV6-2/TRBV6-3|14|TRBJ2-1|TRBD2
CATSLAGDANEQFF
TGTGCCACCTCACTAGCGGGAGATGCGAATGAGCAGTTCTTC
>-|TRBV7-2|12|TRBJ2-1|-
CASSLKALNQFF
TGTGCCAGCAGCTTAAAGGCCCTAAACCAGTTCTTC
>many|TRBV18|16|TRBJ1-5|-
CASSPGRGDSNHPQHF
TGTGCCAGCTCACCGGGACGGGGCGATAGCAATCACCCCCAGCATTTT
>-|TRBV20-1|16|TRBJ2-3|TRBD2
CSASPLAGGPTDTQYF
TGCAGTGCTAGCCCGCTAGCGGGAGGGCCTACAGATACGCAGTATTTT
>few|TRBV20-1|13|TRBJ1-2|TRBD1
CSARLDRVWGYTF
TGCAGTGCTAGACTTGACAGGGTTTGGGGCTACACCTTC
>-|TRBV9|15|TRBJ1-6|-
CASSPRGERFSPLHF
TGTGCCAGCAGCCCGAGGGGGGAAAGATTTTCACCCCTCCACTTT
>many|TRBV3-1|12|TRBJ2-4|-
CASKYDGRIQYF
TGTGCCAGCAAGTATGACGGGCGCATTCAGTACTTC
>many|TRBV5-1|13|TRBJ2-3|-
CASSLRAGDTQYF
TGCGCCAGCAGCTTAAGGGCTGGAGATACGCAGTATTTT
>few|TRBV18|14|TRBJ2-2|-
CASSSSTGAGELFF
TGTGCCAGCTCATCGTCAACGGGTGCCGGGGAGCTGTTTTTT
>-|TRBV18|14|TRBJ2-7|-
CASSPSGSPYEQYF
TGTGCCAGCTCACCTTCAGGGAGTCCCTACGAGCAGTACTTC
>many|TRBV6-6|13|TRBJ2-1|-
CASSPDRHNEQFF
TGTGCCAGCAGCCCCGACAGACACAATGAGCAGTTCTTC
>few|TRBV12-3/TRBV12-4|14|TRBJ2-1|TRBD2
CASSSGLNYNEQFF
TGTGCCAGCAGTTCGGGACTAAATTACAATGAGCAGTTCTTC
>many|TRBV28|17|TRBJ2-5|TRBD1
CASSIPGQGYGGETQYF
TGTGCCAGCAGCATCCCGGGACAGGGATATGGAGGGGAGACCCAGTACTTC
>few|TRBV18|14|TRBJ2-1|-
CASSPHRDSDEQFF
TGTGCCAGCTCACCACACCGGGATAGCGATGAGCAGTTCTTC
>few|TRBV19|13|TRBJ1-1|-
CASSIPGGTEAFF
TGTGCCAGTAGTATACCGGGCGGCACTGAAGCTTTCTTT
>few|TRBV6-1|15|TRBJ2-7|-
CASSPQGGLAGEQYF
TGTGCCAGCAGTCCCCAGGGTGGCCTCGCGGGCGAGCAGTACTTC
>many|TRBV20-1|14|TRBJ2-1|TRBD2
CSAPDSGGYNEQFF
TGCAGTGCTCCGGATAGCGGGGGTTACAATGAGCAGTTCTTC
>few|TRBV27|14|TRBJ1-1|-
CASSRTARGTEAFF
TGTGCCAGCAGTCGGACAGCTCGGGGCACTGAAGCTTTCTTT
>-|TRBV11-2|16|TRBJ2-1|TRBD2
CASSDQREVPLDEQFF
TGTGCCAGCAGCGACCAGCGGGAGGTCCCCTTAGATGAGCAGTTCTTC
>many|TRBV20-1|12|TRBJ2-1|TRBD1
CSASDREKGQFF
TGCAGTGCTAGTGACAGGGAAAAAGGGCAGTTCTTC
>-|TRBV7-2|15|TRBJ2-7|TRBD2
CASSAILALSYEQYF
TGTGCCAGCAGCGCGATACTAGCGCTTTCCTACGAGCAGTACTTC
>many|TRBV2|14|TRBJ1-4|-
CASSATDANEKLFF
TGTGCCAGCAGTGCGACTGATGCTAATGAAAAACTGTTTTTT
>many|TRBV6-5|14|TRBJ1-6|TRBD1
CASSFRGPNSPLHF
TGTGCCAGCAGTTTTAGGGGGCCAAATTCACCCCTCCACTTT
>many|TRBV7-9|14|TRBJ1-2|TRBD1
CASSRQGLDYGYTF
TGTGCCAGCAGTAGACAGGGTCTTGACTATGGCTACACCTTC
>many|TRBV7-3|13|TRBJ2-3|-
CASSFSPDSYQYF
TGTGCCAGCAGCTTCTCCCCGGACAGCTACCAGTATTTT
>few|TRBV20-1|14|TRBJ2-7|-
CSASPGHNSYEQYF
TGCAGTGCTAGTCCGGGACATAACTCCTACGAGCAGTACTTC
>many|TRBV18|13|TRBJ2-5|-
CASSRDAEETQYF
TGTGCCAGCTCTCGCGACGCCGAAGAGACCCAGTACTTC
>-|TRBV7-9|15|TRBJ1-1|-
CASSSYRGANTEAFF
TGTGCCAGCAGCTCCTACCGGGGGGCAAACACTGAAGCTTTCTTT
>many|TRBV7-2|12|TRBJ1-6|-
CASSLANSPLHF
TGTGCCAGCAGCTTAGCTAATTCACCCCTCCACTTT
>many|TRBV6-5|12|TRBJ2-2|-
CASSYESGELFF
TGTGCCAGCAGTTACGAATCCGGGGAGCTGTTTTTT
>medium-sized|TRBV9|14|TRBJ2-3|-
CASSVATPADTQYF
TGTGCCAGCAGCGTAGCTACCCCGGCAGATACGCAGTATTTT
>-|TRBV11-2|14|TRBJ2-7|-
CASSLDRLLTEQYF
TGTGCCAGCAGCTTAGATAGGTTGCTAACCGAGCAGTACTTC
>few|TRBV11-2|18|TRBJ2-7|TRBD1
CASSPRPPGQGALYEQYF
TGTGCCAGCAGCCCCCGTCCCCCCGGACAGGGGGCACTCTACGAGCAGTACTTC
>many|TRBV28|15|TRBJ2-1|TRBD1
CASSRNRGSYNEQFF
TGTGCCAGCAGTCGCAACAGGGGCTCCTACAATGAGCAGTTCTTC
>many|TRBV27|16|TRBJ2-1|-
CASSTNRGGFYNEQFF
TGTGCCAGCAGTACAAACAGGGGGGGTTTTTACAATGAGCAGTTCTTC
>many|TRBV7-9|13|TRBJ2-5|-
CASSLVGEETQYF
TGTGCCAGCAGCTTAGTTGGGGAAGAGACCCAGTACTTC
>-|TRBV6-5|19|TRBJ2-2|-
CASSYSRAAASTYTGELFF
TGTGCCAGCAGTTACTCCCGGGCAGCGGCGTCGACTTACACCGGGGAGCTGTTTTTT
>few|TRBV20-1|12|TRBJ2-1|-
CSARDHSGEQFF
TGCAGTGCTAGAGATCACAGCGGTGAGCAGTTCTTC
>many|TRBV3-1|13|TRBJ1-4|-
CASSQATRSGLFF
TGTGCCAGCAGCCAGGCTACGCGGAGCGGACTGTTTTTT
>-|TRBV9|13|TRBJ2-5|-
CASNTGLGETQYF
TGTGCCAGCAATACAGGCCTCGGGGAGACCCAGTACTTC
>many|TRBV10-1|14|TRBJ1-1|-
CARGRGRLNTEAFF
TGCGCCCGAGGGCGGGGGCGTTTGAACACTGAAGCTTTCTTT
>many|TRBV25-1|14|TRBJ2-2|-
CASSERANTGELFF
TGTGCCAGCAGTGAGAGGGCGAACACCGGGGAGCTGTTTTTT
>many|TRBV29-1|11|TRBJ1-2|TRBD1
CSAGTDYGYTF
TGCAGCGCCGGGACAGACTATGGCTACACCTTC